The rows below give T cell receptor beta chains drawn from one sample of a study of cytomegalovirus exposure and HLA in healthy donors. Only in-frame clones appear in the TCRdb table, and some are missing; sequencing was by immunoSEQ multiplex PCR. The table records more than 75,000 clones, around 74% of them present only once. The sequenced material came from PBMCs. Every receptor here comes from a woman aged 45-59 years in good health and CMV-seropositive. Each CDR3 is given with its conserved first and last residue. A D gene is named only where the DNA matches it firmly. Only some rows state a clone size, as once, few, many or a class for expanded clones.

clone size,D gene,CDR3 length,V gene,J gene,CDR3 protein,CDR3 DNA
NA,TRBD1,16,TRBV10-3,TRBJ1-1,CAISLGRGSRNTEAFF,TGTGCCATCAGTTTGGGCAGGGGGTCGAGGAACACTGAAGCTTTCTTT
NA,NA,16,TRBV5-4,TRBJ2-1,CASSSISERGGGEQFF,TGTGCCAGCAGCTCCATTTCGGAGCGGGGAGGGGGTGAGCAGTTCTTC
once,NA,13,TRBV5-1,TRBJ1-1,CASGDNMNTEAFF,TGCGCCAGCGGGGACAACATGAACACTGAAGCTTTCTTT
NA,TRBD1,14,TRBV2,TRBJ1-1,CASSDYRGNTEAFF,TGTGCCAGCAGTGATTACAGGGGTAACACTGAAGCTTTCTTT
NA,TRBD2,16,TRBV7-8,TRBJ2-3,CASSNPSGPSTDTQYF,TGTGCCAGCAGCAACCCTAGCGGACCTAGCACAGATACGCAGTATTTT
NA,TRBD1,14,TRBV5-6,TRBJ1-5,CASSFSGGRQPQHF,TGTGCCAGCAGCTTCTCAGGGGGCCGTCAGCCCCAGCATTTT
NA,TRBD1,15,TRBV4-1,TRBJ2-7,CASSQVFRGPYEQYF,TGCGCCAGCAGCCAAGTGTTTAGGGGGCCCTACGAGCAGTACTTC
NA,TRBD2,15,TRBV2,TRBJ2-7,CASSEVAGGNYEQYF,TGTGCCAGCAGTGAAGTAGCGGGAGGAAATTACGAGCAGTACTTC
NA,NA,16,TRBV9,TRBJ2-1,CASSVGASRSYNEQFF,TGTGCCAGCAGCGTAGGGGCTAGCCGGAGCTACAATGAGCAGTTCTTC
NA,NA,15,TRBV6-1,TRBJ2-1,CATTIQTGSYNEQFF,TGTGCCACGACGATTCAGACTGGATCCTACAATGAGCAGTTCTTC
once,NA,14,TRBV5-6,TRBJ1-2,CASSLGGQGGGYTF,TGTGCCAGCAGCTTGGGGGGGCAGGGCGGTGGCTACACCTTC